The 9 T cell receptor beta chains in this list originate from one sample, sequenced in a study of T cell repertoires in cytomegalovirus infection. TCRdb independently ran MiXCR on the reads; one entry per CDR3 protein. The sample shows almost 500,000 distinct CDR3 sequences, over 9% of them seen only once. Material: PBMCs. These receptors all stem from a human donor in good health (CMV status not recorded). Some clones in this sample may be carry-over from other donors' samples.

This clonotype was picked up many times. In nucleotides, the CDR3 is TGTGCCAGCGGGACAGGGGAGAACACCGGGGAGCTGTTTTTT. This gives the protein CASGTGENTGELFF. V usage is TRBV19 and J usage is TRBJ2-2, with TRBD1 matching over 10 bases. This CDR3 spans 14 amino acids. Germline values: CDR1 LNHDA, CDR2 SQIVND (reference sequence). V was clipped by 9 bases and J by 1 base; unmatched bases: 2.

There are a few counts of this clonotype. In nucleotides, the CDR3 is TGCAGTGCTAGAGATACAGAGAGCTCCTATAATTCACCCCTCCACTTT. Its protein is CSARDTESSYNSPLHF. The gene calls are TRBV20-1 and TRBJ1-6; the D is unclear. There are 16 residues in the CDR3. The V gene lost 0 bases and the J gene lost 0 bases, with 9 bases spanning the gap. Germline V gene sequence: CDR1 DFQATT, CDR2 SNEGSKA (reference sequence).

This clonotype turned up a few times. The rearrangement joins TRBV30 to TRBJ1-6; D may be TRBD1 (5 bases). The CDR3 runs 13 residues. Germline V gene data show CDR1 as GTSNPN and CDR2 as SVGIG (reference sequence). V lost 4 bases, J lost 3 bases, and 7 bases lay in between. CDR3 region: CAWTGLYNSPLHF. The CDR3 nucleotides are TGTGCCTGGACAGGGCTCTATAATTCACCCCTCCACTTT.

This clonotype was seen more than once but under ten times. V gene TRBV18 combines with J gene TRBJ2-7; 7 bases align to TRBD1. The CDR3 is 15 amino acids. V was clipped by 3 bases and J by 0 bases; unmatched bases: 5. Looked up from germline, CDR1 is KGHSH and CDR2 is LQKENI. CDR3 protein: CASSPGTASSYEQYF. CDR3 nucleotide sequence: TGTGCCAGCTCACCTGGGACAGCGAGCTCCTACGAGCAGTACTTC.

V gene TRBV28 combines with J gene TRBJ1-5; TRBD1 is a possible D gene (5 bases). Trimming removed 3 bases at V and 2 bases at J, with 17 bases between. Germline V gene data show CDR1 as MDHEN and CDR2 as SYDVKM. The CDR3 has 17 amino acids. CDR3 loop: CASSLFWGVKRNQPQHF. For the CDR3, the DNA is TGTGCCAGCAGTTTGTTTTGGGGGGTCAAGCGCAATCAGCCCCAGCATTTT.

This clonotype was detected many times. The rearrangement links TRBV9 to TRBJ2-1; TRBD2 aligns across 14 bases. V dropped 5 bases and J dropped 5; count of bases not matched to a gene: 21. The CDR3 extends over 21 amino acids. Germline V gene data show CDR1 as SGDLS and CDR2 as YYNGEE. The CDR3 loop reads CASRAILGLAGVLDRNNEQFF. The CDR3 nucleotides read TGTGCCAGCAGGGCTATTCTGGGACTAGCGGGGGTACTCGACCGAAACAATGAGCAGTTCTTC.

The genes are TRBV10-3 and TRBJ2-7; 10 nucleotides agree with TRBD2. The CDR3 runs to 16 residues. The ends lost 4 bases at V and 0 bases at J; junction bases unmatched: 6. CDR1 and CDR2 (germline): ENHRY, SYGVKD. CDR3 sequence reads: CAISGTTSGRSYEQYF. DNA for the CDR3: TGTGCCATCAGTGGGACGACTAGCGGGCGCTCCTACGAGCAGTACTTC.

This clonotype was found many times. V and J are TRBV5-4 and TRBJ2-5; 8 bases match TRBD1. V dropped 1 base and J dropped 2; count of bases not matched to a gene: 10. The CDR3 covers 17 residues. Germline V CDR1 and CDR2: SGHNT, YYREEE (reference sequence). CDR3 bases: TGTGCCAGCAGCTTGTTTCAGGGGGCGCGAGGGCAAGAGACCCAGTACTTC. It yields the protein CASSLFQGARGQETQYF.

About this clonotype: Possible read error: a much larger clone is one base away. This rearrangement joins TRBV2 to TRBJ1-2; 8 positions match TRBD1. Germline V lookup: CDR1 SNHLY, CDR2 FYNNEI. CDR3 size: 13 residues. CDR3: CASSEGRGQGYNF. CDR3 bases: TGTGCCAGCAGTGAAGGCAGGGGGCAAGGCTACAACTTC. Filled out from reference TRBV2 and TRBJ1-2, the complete variable domain reads EPEVTQTPSHQVTQMGQEVILRCVPISNHLYFYWYRQILGQKVEFLVSFYNNEISEKSEIFDDQFSVERPDGSNFTLKIRSTKLEDSAMYFCASSEGRGQGYNFGSGTRLTVV.